Each of the 21 T cell receptor beta chains below was sequenced from the same sample in a study of PD-1 blockade in classical Hodgkin lymphoma. Sequencing was performed with immunoSEQ multiplex PCR; in TCRdb, only in-frame clones are kept and a portion is missing. Of 25,000 to 35,000 clones detected, approximately 66% appear once; the ten largest clones hold 26%. Relapses following autologous stem cell transplantation were seen in all patients, with brentuximab vedotin exposure varying. The specimen comprised peripheral blood mononuclear cells (PBMCs), sampled before the second cycle of nivolumab. All receptors derive from a human donor with classical Hodgkin lymphoma.

The rearrangement links TRBV11-2 to TRBJ2-3, with TRBD2 matching over 11 bases. Unmatched junction bases numbered 10, after V lost 5 bases and J lost 6 bases. Germline assignment: CDR1 SGHAT and CDR2 FQNNGV. CDR3 length: 16 amino acids. The DNA of the CDR3 is TGTGCCAGCAGCATCTCACTAGCGGGGGCCCTGGATACGCAGTATTTT. Its translation is CASSISLAGALDTQYF.

The CDR3 region is CASSLGQGLAGANVLTF. The CDR3 DNA sequence: TGTGCCAGCAGCTTAGGGCAGGGGTTGGCTGGGGCCAACGTCCTGACTTTC. The chain has TRBV7-9 and TRBJ2-6; TRBD1 is a possible D gene (6 bases). This CDR3 has 17 residues. The germline CDR1 and CDR2 sequences are SEHNR and FQNEAQ (reference sequence). With 1 base removed from V and 2 bases from J, the gap between germline ends came to 12 bases. The whole variable domain, remainder taken from reference TRBV7-9 and TRBJ2-6, is DTGVSQNPRHKITKRGQNVTFRCDPISEHNRLYWYRQTLGQGPEFLTYFQNEAQLEKSRLLSDRFSAERPKGSFSTLEIQRTEQGDSAMYLCASSLGQGLAGANVLTFGAGSRLTVL.

The rearrangement joins TRBV6-1 to TRBJ2-7; D may match TRBD1 or TRBD2 (7 bases each). V shed 0 bases and J shed 2 bases, with 17 bases lying between them. In germline, CDR1 is MNHNS, CDR2 SASEGT. This CDR3 region has 17 residues. In nucleotides, the CDR3 is TGTGCCAGCAGTGAAGCGGGAAGCGGGACAGCCCCCTACGAGCAGTACTTC. Translating it yields CASSEAGSGTAPYEQYF.

J is TRBJ2-3 and V is TRBV5-1, with 10 bases identical to TRBD2. This CDR3 region has 15 residues. V lost 3 bases to trimming and J lost 5 bases; unmatched junction nucleotides: 6. Germline CDR1 reads SGHRS; CDR2 reads YFSETQ. The CDR3 nucleotides are TGCGCCAGCAGCTATGGACTAGCGGTTGGAGATACGCAGTATTTT. It yields the protein CASSYGLAVGDTQYF.

This chain joins TRBV7-2 and TRBJ1-6, with 7 bases identical to TRBD1. CDR3 length: 16 amino acids. The germline V gene encodes CDR1 SGHTA and CDR2 FQGNSA. Germline trimming cut 6 bases from V and 0 bases from J; bases unmatched to any gene: 5. The CDR3 reads CASRPQGSSYNSPLHF. The CDR3 DNA follows: TGTGCCAGCAGACCACAGGGGAGCTCCTATAATTCACCCCTCCACTTT.

J is TRBJ1-4 and V is TRBV7-9; D is unclear. There are 18 residues in the CDR3. The germline V gene encodes CDR1 SEHNR and CDR2 FQNEAQ (reference sequence). With 1 base removed from V and 0 bases from J, the gap between germline ends came to 15 bases. The CDR3 protein is CASSLGSVVGSTNEKLFF. The CDR3 coding sequence is TGTGCCAGCAGCTTAGGGTCAGTGGTTGGTTCAACTAATGAAAAACTGTTTTTT.

This clone turned up a few times. J is TRBJ2-7 and V is TRBV7-9, with 7 positions matching TRBD2. Per germline, CDR1 SEHNR and CDR2 FQNEAQ (reference sequence). The CDR3 loop spans 14 amino acids. Losses at the gene ends were 0 bases for V and 5 bases for J; bases not matched to a gene: 4. The CDR3 sequence is CASSLAGGENEQYV. DNA of the CDR3: TGTGCCAGCAGCTTAGCGGGAGGGGAGAACGAGCAGTACGTC.

The count of this clone is one. Here the CDR3 reads CASSVRFYEQYF. The CDR3 DNA reads as TGTGCCAGCAGTGTGAGGTTCTACGAGCAGTACTTC. The rearrangement links TRBV2 to TRBJ2-7; no definite D call. CDR3 length equals 12 residues. Germline-derived CDR1 and CDR2 are SNHLY and FYNNEI. V lost 4 bases to trimming and J lost 3 bases, with 7 bases between them.

The rearrangement joins TRBV19 to TRBJ2-2, with D possibly being TRBD1 (5 bases). Germline V lookup: CDR1 LNHDA, CDR2 SQIVND (reference sequence). This CDR3 is built from 17 residues. Trimming shortened V by 3 bases and J by 5 bases, and 19 bases separated the two germline ends. CDR3 loop: CASSILFGHLGTGELFF. The CDR3 coding sequence is TGTGCCAGTAGTATTCTCTTCGGACATCTGGGGACCGGGGAGCTGTTTTTT. Drawing the rest from reference TRBV19 and TRBJ2-2, the complete variable domain is DGGITQSPKYLFRKEGQNVTLSCEQNLNHDAMYWYRQDPGQGLRLIYYSQIVNDFQKGDIAEGYSVSREKKESFPLTVTSAQKNPTAFYLCASSILFGHLGTGELFFGEGSRLTVL.

This clone was seen only a few times. The chain joins TRBV7-3 to TRBJ2-1; 9 bases align to TRBD2. The ends lost 2 bases at V and 1 base at J; junction bases unmatched: 3. The CDR3 is made up of 16 amino acids. CDR1 and CDR2 from the germline V gene are SGHTA and FQGTGA. DNA for the CDR3: TGTGCCAGCAGCTTAGCAGCGGGAGGTTCCTACAATGAGCAGTTCTTC. Translating it yields CASSLAAGGSYNEQFF. The full variable domain, with the rest looked up from reference TRBV7-3 and TRBJ2-1, is GAGVSQTPSNKVTEKGKYVELRCDPISGHTALYWYRQSLGQGPEFLIYFQGTGAADDSGLPNDRFFAVRPEGSVSTLKIQRTERGDSAVYLCASSLAAGGSYNEQFFGPGTRLTVL.

CDR3 sequence (DNA): TGTGCCAGCAGCTTGGTGGCCTTGACGGGAGAACGTTACAATGAGCAGTTCTTC. This translates into CASSLVALTGERYNEQFF. The gene calls are TRBV5-6 and TRBJ2-1; tentative D call: TRBD2 (6 bases). The CDR3 spans 18 residues. V lost 0 bases and J 4 bases, leaving 20 bases between the germline ends. Germline assignment: CDR1 SGHDT and CDR2 YYEEEE.

The chain carries TRBV9 and TRBJ2-2; TRBD2 is a possible D gene (6 bases). Germline V gives CDR1 SGDLS, CDR2 YYNGEE. V was trimmed by 3 bases and J by 3 bases, leaving 9 bases between them. The CDR3 loop spans 14 amino acids. CDR3: CASSGGLHTGELFF. The CDR3 coding sequence is TGTGCCAGCAGCGGGGGACTTCACACCGGGGAGCTGTTTTTT. Variable domain in full (rest from reference TRBV9 and TRBJ2-2): DSGVTQTPKHLITATGQRVTLRCSPRSGDLSVYWYQQSLDQGLQFLIQYYNGEERAKGNILERFSAQQFPDLHSELNLSSLELGDSALYFCASSGGLHTGELFFGEGSRLTVL.

The chain joins TRBV5-1 to TRBJ1-4; the D gene is possibly TRBD1 (5 bases). CDR1 and CDR2 from the germline V gene are SGHRS and YFSETQ. Trimming took off 5 bases at V and 5 bases at J, with 10 bases between the two ends. The CDR3 has 13 amino acids. The CDR3 coding sequence is TGCGCCAGCAGAAGGGGATGGAATGAAAAACTGTTTTTT. Its protein product is CASRRGWNEKLFF.

The gene calls are TRBV28 and TRBJ2-3, with 7 bases aligning to TRBD2. The germline gives CDR1 MDHEN, CDR2 SYDVKM. J gave up 6 bases and V 3 bases, and 9 bases lay outside the gene matches. The CDR3 spans 15 residues. CDR3 sequence (DNA): TGTGCCAGCAGTTTTACGAGCGGGGCCACTGATACGCAGTATTTT. This encodes CASSFTSGATDTQYF.

The chain's CDR3 is CATSRGYGGQGETQYF. The CDR3, as DNA: TGTGCCACCAGCAGAGGTTACGGGGGTCAGGGGGAGACCCAGTACTTC. V and J are TRBV15 and TRBJ2-5, with D perhaps being TRBD1 or TRBD2 (6 bases each). Germline V gives CDR1 LNHNV, CDR2 YYDKDF (reference sequence). The CDR3 is 16 amino acids. The ends were cut back, 1 base at V and 5 bases at J, with 17 bases in the middle.

By share, this clone ranks as medium-sized. CDR3 DNA: TGTGCCACCTACACGAGCAATCAGCCCCAGCATTTT. Encoded protein: CATYTSNQPQHF. This chain links TRBV19 with TRBJ1-5, with unresolved D. Germline CDR1 LNHDA, CDR2 SQIVND (reference sequence). The CDR3 totals 12 residues. V was cut by 10 bases and J by 1 base, with 8 bases left in between.

V usage is TRBV2 and J usage is TRBJ2-7, with TRBD1 identical over 10 bases. V shed 5 bases, J shed 4 bases, and the junction held 11 bases outside the gene matches. Per germline, CDR1 SNHLY and CDR2 FYNNEI. The CDR3 extends over 16 amino acids. CDR3 nucleotides: TGTGCCAGCAGTAGGACAGGGGGTGTCTCTAGGTACGAGCAGTACGTC. Translated: CASSRTGGVSRYEQYV.

This chain joins TRBV19 and TRBJ2-4, with D perhaps matching TRBD1 (5 bases). The ends were cut back, 7 bases at V and 7 bases at J, with 14 bases in the middle. CDR1 LNHDA and CDR2 SQIVND come from the germline V gene (reference sequence). The CDR3 contains 13 residues. The CDR3 protein is CASNFGQGNIQYF. For the CDR3, the DNA is TGTGCCAGTAATTTCGGACAAGGGAACATTCAGTACTTC.

The genes are TRBV19 and TRBJ2-6; no definite D call. Germline CDR1 reads LNHDA; CDR2 reads SQIVND (reference sequence). The CDR3 extends over 14 amino acids. V lost 2 bases, J lost 1 base, and 3 bases lay in between. The CDR3 loop reads CASSITSGANVLTF. CDR3 in DNA: TGTGCCAGTAGTATAACTTCTGGGGCCAACGTCCTGACTTTC.

J is TRBJ2-6 and V is TRBV11-1; D may be TRBD2 (5 bases). Deletions cut 5 bases from V and 0 bases from J, with 14 bases between. This CDR3 spans 17 amino acids. From germline, CDR1 is SGHAT and CDR2 FQDESV (reference sequence). Written as DNA, the CDR3 is TGTGCCAGCAGCGTTGTTGGGAGCTTCTCTGGGGCCAACGTCCTGACTTTC. Its translation: CASSVVGSFSGANVLTF.

The V and J genes are TRBV5-1 and TRBJ1-2, with 7 bases aligning to TRBD1. The trim removed 4 bases at V and 2 bases at J, leaving 5 bases unmatched. The CDR3 contains 14 residues. Germline CDR1 SGHRS, CDR2 YFSETQ. The CDR3 DNA reads as TGCGCCAGCAGCCCGATGGGACAGAACTATGGCTACACCTTC. Its translation is CASSPMGQNYGYTF.